This is a list of T cell receptor beta chains from one sample in a study of blood T cell repertoires in COVID-19. Clones were read by immunoSEQ multiplex PCR, and TCRdb kept only the in-frame ones, dropping some. There are about 270,000 clones in the sample; around 87% occur only once, and roughly 2.5% lies in the top ten. The sequenced sample consisted of peripheral blood. These receptors all come from a woman aged 50 to 65 with acute or convalescent COVID-19. CDR3s include the opening cysteine and the closing phenylalanine or tryptophan. D genes are given only for firm matches. The listing skips clone size in some rows; elsewhere it reads once, few, many or a size class.

d_call,v_call,clone_size,j_call,cdr3_nt,cdr3_aa
TRBD1,TRBV27,-,TRBJ1-5,TGTGCCAGCAAAAAGGGGGCGTATCAGCCCCAGCATTTT,CASKKGAYQPQHF
TRBD1,TRBV7-2,-,TRBJ2-7,TGTGCCAGCAGCTTAGGTATCGGGACAGGATTCTACGAGCAGTACTTC,CASSLGIGTGFYEQYF
TRBD1,TRBV5-4,-,TRBJ2-5,TGTGCCAGCAGCCCCGGGAAGGGGGCACGTGAGACCCAGTACTTC,CASSPGKGARETQYF
-,TRBV18,-,TRBJ2-1,TGTGCCAGCTCACCACCAGATTCCGCCAGGAATGAGCAGTTCTTC,CASSPPDSARNEQFF
TRBD2,TRBV2,-,TRBJ2-5,TGTGCCAGCAGTGAAGGTGGACTAGCGGCAGAGACCCAGTACTTC,CASSEGGLAAETQYF
-,TRBV3-1/TRBV3-2,-,TRBJ2-1,TGTGCCAGCAGCCAGAGAGGATTGAAGACCTACAATGAGCAGTTCTTC,CASSQRGLKTYNEQFF
-,TRBV28,-,TRBJ2-7,TGTGCCAGCAGTTCAGGGTTTAGCTCCTACGAGCAGTACTTC,CASSSGFSSYEQYF
TRBD2,TRBV5-1,-,TRBJ2-7,TGCGCCAGCAGCACCGGGACTAGCGGGAGGACCTACGAGCAGTACTTC,CASSTGTSGRTYEQYF
-,TRBV3-1/TRBV3-2,-,TRBJ1-2,TGTGCCAGCAGCCCTACAGCTTCTAACTATGGCTACACCTTC,CASSPTASNYGYTF
TRBD2,TRBV2,-,TRBJ2-3,TGTGCCAGCAGTGAACAACTAGCGGGAGCGGGGAATACGCAGTATTTT,CASSEQLAGAGNTQYF
-,TRBV18,-,TRBJ2-6,TGTGCCAGCTCACCACGGGCAGGGAGGTCTGGGGCCAACGTCCTGACTTTC,CASSPRAGRSGANVLTF
-,TRBV24-1,-,TRBJ2-2,TGTGCCACCAGTGATCCTTCCCAGGGGGGATACACCGGGGAGCTGTTTTTT,CATSDPSQGGYTGELFF
-,TRBV5-4,-,TRBJ2-7,TGTGCCAGCAGGCCCGGGACACAACCCTACGAGCAGTACTTC,CASRPGTQPYEQYF
-,TRBV21-1,few,TRBJ1-2,TGTGCCAGCAGCAAAGGGGAGTGTGTTAAGGACAGTCCTAACTATGGCTACACCTTC,CASSKGECVKDSPNYGYTF
TRBD1,TRBV27,-,TRBJ2-7,TGTGCCAGCAGTGCGGGACAGGGGAACTACGAGCAGTACTTC,CASSAGQGNYEQYF
-,TRBV28,-,TRBJ2-2,TGTGCCAGTAACCCCAGGGGGGATGGGGTCCGGGAGCTGTTTTTT,CASNPRGDGVRELFF
-,TRBV7-3,-,TRBJ2-1,TGTGCCAGCAGCTACGGTCCCCCCTTTTTCTCCTACAATGAGCAGTTCTTC,CASSYGPPFFSYNEQFF
-,TRBV25-1,-,TRBJ2-5,TGTGCCAGCAGCCAGACATCCCAGTACTTC,CASSQTSQYF
-,TRBV20-1,-,TRBJ1-2,TGCAGTGCGGAGGGGAACTATGGCTACACCTTC,CSAEGNYGYTF
-,TRBV9,-,TRBJ1-1,TGTGCCAGCAGCCCCAGGGGCAGGGAGGCTTTCTTT,CASSPRGREAFF
TRBD2,TRBV19,-,TRBJ2-3,TGTGCCAGTAGTTCCCCACTAGCGGGAGTGCTGGATACGCAGTATTTT,CASSSPLAGVLDTQYF
-,TRBV7-3,few,TRBJ2-1,TGTGCCAGCAGCCCCACCCCCGGTACTAAGCAGTTCTTC,CASSPTPGTKQFF
-,TRBV27,-,TRBJ1-2,TGTGCCAGCAGTCCAGCCATCCAGGGTGTACACTATGGCTACACCTTC,CASSPAIQGVHYGYTF
-,TRBV9,-,TRBJ2-3,TGTGCCAGCAGGCCAACCCCAGACACAGATACGCAGTATTTT,CASRPTPDTDTQYF
TRBD1,TRBV5-6,-,TRBJ1-2,TGTGCCAGCTTTTCAGACTCGACAGGGGAAAGTGGCTACACCTTC,CASFSDSTGESGYTF
-,TRBV29-1,-,TRBJ1-5,TGCAGCGCTGGGAGGGTGGTACTGGATAGCAATCAGCCCCAGCATTTT,CSAGRVVLDSNQPQHF
-,TRBV11-2,-,TRBJ1-6,TGTGCCAGCAGCGCAACAGCCTCGAATTCACCCCTCCACTTT,CASSATASNSPLHF